This T cell receptor (beta chain) was found in a study of tumour-infiltrating T cells in Burkitt lymphoma (dated by TCRdb to the early 2020s). Turning to the overall study: All epidemiological subtypes of Burkitt lymphoma were represented among the roughly 79 patients who made up the cohort. TCR repertoire data were compared against clinical outcome, and productive clonality predicted overall survival and progression-free survival independently of established prognostic factors such as age at diagnosis. General study outcomes and caveats: Several public clonotypes were found to be shared across numerous Burkitt lymphoma patients, which suggests a shared tumour neoantigen selection that is absent from diffuse large B-cell lymphoma.

About this clone: Its cognate antigen has yet to be identified. Per-base quality was not reported, and no clone a single base away is much larger than it.

Between the V and J ends, shortened by 4 bases and 6 bases respectively, the junction contains 13 bases. The CDR3, from cysteine to phenylalanine, totals 14 residues. Here the CDR3 DNA is all that survives: 42 bases in frame from base 1. According to the germline V gene (reference sequence), CDR1 reads LNHNV and CDR2 reads YYDKDF. Receptor libraries were prepared by the immunoSEQ multiplex PCR assay. TCRdb provides this immuneACCESS table in a form limited to in-frame rearrangements. Some clones are lacking; in checked studies, under half of them reflect an unresolved V gene, and why the rest are absent is not known. Recorded for this sample are 46,000 or so clones; around 30% of them occurred a single time. The ten largest make up roughly 2.6% of the sample.

The chain couples TRBV15 to TRBJ1-5; confidence is insufficient to name the D gene. The clonotype originates from a human donor with Burkitt lymphoma. The specimen sequenced was tumor tissue. The sequenced DNA: TGTGCCACCAGCATTAAAGGGCGGGGTCAGCCCCAGCATTTT. Protein translation: CATSIKGRGQPQHF.